Sequencing of this T cell receptor beta chain was carried out in a study of high-grade serous ovarian cancer treatment subgroups. Data came from immunoSEQ multiplex PCR; TCRdb stores just in-frame clones and leaves some out. The sample yields about 33,000 clones, roughly 83% seen once. The CDR3 spans 15 residues. Trimming cost V 2 bases and J 6 bases; bases outside gene matches: 4. Germline V gives CDR1 SGDLS, CDR2 YYNGEE. Tumor tissue was taken before any definitive surgery or chemotherapy was given. This chain uses TRBV9 with TRBJ2-1, with 11 bases identical to TRBD1. This TCR was recovered from a human donor with high-grade serous ovarian cancer. Sequencing input: tumor tissue. The CDR3 loop reads CASSVEGQGVNEQFF. The CDR3 DNA reads as TGTGCCAGCAGCGTGGAGGGACAGGGGGTCAATGAGCAGTTCTTC. Full variable domain (remainder filled in from reference TRBV9 and TRBJ2-1): DSGVTQTPKHLITATGQRVTLRCSPRSGDLSVYWYQQSLDQGLQFLIQYYNGEERAKGNILERFSAQQFPDLHSELNLSSLELGDSALYFCASSVEGQGVNEQFFGPGTRLTVL.